The sequence of this TCR beta chain was determined in a study of blood T cell repertoires in COVID-19. This CDR3 is built from 12 residues. V was cut by 8 bases and J by 1 base, with 6 bases left in between. Assay: immunoSEQ multiplex PCR; the TCRdb copy retains only in-frame clones and omits some. The table records about 140,000 clones, more than 75% of them present only once. Sequenced: peripheral blood. This receptor was identified in a human donor in a cohort sampled during active COVID-19. The chain recombines TRBV12-3 or TRBV12-4 with TRBJ1-5; no firm D call. CDR3 sequence reads: CASGPSNQPQHF. CDR3 DNA sequence: TGTGCCAGCGGGCCGAGCAATCAGCCCCAGCATTTT.